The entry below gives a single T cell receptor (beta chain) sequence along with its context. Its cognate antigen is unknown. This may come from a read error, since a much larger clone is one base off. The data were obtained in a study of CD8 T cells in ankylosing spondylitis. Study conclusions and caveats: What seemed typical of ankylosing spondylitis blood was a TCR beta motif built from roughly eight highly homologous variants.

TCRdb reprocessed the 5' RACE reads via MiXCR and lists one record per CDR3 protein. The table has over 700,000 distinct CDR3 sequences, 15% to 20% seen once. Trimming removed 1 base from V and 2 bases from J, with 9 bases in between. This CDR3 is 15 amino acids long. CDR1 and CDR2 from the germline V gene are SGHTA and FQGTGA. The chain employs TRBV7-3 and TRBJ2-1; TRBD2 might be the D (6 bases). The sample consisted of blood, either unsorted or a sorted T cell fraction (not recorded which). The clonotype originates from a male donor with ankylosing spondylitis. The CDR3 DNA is TGTGCCAGCAGCTTAATACGGGGGACCTACAATGAGCAGTTCTTC. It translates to CASSLIRGTYNEQFF.